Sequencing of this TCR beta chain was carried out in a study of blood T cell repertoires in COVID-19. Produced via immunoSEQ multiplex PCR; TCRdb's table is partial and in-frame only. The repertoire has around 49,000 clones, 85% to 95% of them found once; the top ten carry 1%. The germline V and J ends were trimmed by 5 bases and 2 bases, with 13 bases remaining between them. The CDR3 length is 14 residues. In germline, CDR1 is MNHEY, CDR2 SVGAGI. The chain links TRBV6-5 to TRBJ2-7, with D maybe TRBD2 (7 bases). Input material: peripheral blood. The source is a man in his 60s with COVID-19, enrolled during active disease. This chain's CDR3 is CASSPRGATYEQYF. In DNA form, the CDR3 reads TGTGCCAGCAGTCCTCGGGGGGCTACCTACGAGCAGTACTTC.